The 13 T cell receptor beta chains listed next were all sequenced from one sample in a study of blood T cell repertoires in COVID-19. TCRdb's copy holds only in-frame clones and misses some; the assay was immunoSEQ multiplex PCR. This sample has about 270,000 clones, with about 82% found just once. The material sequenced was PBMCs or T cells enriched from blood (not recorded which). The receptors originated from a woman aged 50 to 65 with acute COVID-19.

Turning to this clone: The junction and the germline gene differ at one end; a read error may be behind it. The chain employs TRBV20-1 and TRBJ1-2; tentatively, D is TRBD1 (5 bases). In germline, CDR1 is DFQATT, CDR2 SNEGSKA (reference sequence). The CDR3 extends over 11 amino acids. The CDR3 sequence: CSGGDAGRWAF. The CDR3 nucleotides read TGCAGCGGAGGGGACGCAGGGCGCTGGGCCTTC.

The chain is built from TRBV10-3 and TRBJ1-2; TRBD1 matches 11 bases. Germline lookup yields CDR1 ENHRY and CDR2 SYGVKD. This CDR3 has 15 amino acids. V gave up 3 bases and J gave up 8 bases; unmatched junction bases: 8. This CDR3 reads CAISESGQGARGYTF. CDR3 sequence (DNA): TGTGCCATCAGTGAATCTGGACAGGGGGCGCGGGGCTACACCTTC.

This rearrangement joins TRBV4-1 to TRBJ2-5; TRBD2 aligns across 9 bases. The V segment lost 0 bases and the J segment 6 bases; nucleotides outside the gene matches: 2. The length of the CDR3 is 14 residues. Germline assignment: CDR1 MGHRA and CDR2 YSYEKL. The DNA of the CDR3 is TGCGCCAGCAGCCAAGATAGCGGGGGCAAGACCCAGTACTTC. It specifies CASSQDSGGKTQYF.

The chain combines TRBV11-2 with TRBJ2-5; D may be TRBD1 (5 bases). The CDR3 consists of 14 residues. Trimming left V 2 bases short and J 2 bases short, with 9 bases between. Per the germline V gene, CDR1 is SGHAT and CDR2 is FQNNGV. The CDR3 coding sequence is TGTGCCAGCAGCTTACAGGGAAGTCAAGAGACCCAGTACTTC. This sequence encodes CASSLQGSQETQYF.

The CDR3 here is CASSPGVDRSNQPQHF. The DNA for the CDR3 is TGTGCCAGTAGCCCGGGGGTGGACAGGAGCAATCAGCCCCAGCATTTT. The rearrangement joins TRBV19 to TRBJ1-5, with 7 bases fitting TRBD1. The CDR3 runs 16 residues. Germline values: CDR1 LNHDA, CDR2 SQIVND (reference sequence). V trimming: 6 bases; J trimming: 1 base; junction bases outside the gene matches: 9.

The CDR3 DNA sequence: TGTGCCACCAGTGAGCACGGGGAGACCCAGTACTTC. The encoded protein is CATSEHGETQYF. This rearrangement joins TRBV24-1 to TRBJ2-5, with D unclear. Trimming stripped 4 bases from V and 5 bases from J, with 7 bases between. The CDR3 runs 12 residues. The germline V gene has CDR1 KGHDR and CDR2 SFDVKD.

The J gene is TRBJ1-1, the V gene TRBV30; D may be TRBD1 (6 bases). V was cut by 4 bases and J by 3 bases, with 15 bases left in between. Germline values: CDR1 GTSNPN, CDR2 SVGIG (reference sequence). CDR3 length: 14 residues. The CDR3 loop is CAWNRGQIHTEAFF. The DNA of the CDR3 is TGTGCCTGGAACCGAGGACAGATCCACACTGAAGCTTTCTTT.

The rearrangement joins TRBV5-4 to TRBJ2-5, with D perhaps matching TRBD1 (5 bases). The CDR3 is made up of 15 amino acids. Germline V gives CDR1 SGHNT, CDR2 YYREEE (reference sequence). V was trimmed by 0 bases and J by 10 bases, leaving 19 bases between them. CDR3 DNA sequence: TGTGCCAGCAGCTTGGGGTCGGCTCAGGGTTCGATCCAGTACTTC. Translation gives CASSLGSAQGSIQYF.

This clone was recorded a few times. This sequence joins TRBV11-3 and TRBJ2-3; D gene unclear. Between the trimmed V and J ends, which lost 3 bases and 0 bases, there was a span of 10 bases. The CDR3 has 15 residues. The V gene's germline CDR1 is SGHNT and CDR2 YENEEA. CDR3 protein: CASSFRGSSTDTQYF. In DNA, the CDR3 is TGTGCCAGCAGCTTCAGAGGATCTAGCACAGATACGCAGTATTTT.

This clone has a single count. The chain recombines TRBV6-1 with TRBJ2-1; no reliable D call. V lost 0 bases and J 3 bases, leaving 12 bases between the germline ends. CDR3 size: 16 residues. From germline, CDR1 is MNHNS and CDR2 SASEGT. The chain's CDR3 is CASSEASVSYYNEQFF. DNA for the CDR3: TGTGCCAGCAGTGAAGCCTCCGTCTCCTACTACAATGAGCAGTTCTTC.

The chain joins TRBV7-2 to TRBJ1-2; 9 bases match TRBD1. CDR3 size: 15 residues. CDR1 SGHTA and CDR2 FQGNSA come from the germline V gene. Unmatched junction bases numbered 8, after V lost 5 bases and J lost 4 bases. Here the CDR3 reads CASSPRQGEAYGYTF. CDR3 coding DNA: TGTGCCAGCAGCCCCCGACAGGGGGAGGCCTATGGCTACACCTTC.

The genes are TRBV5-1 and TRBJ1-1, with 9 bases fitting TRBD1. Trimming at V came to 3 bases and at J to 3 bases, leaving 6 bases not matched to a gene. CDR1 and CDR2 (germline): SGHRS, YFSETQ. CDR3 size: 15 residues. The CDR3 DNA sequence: TGCGCCAGCAGCTGGGGGGACAGGGAAGACACTGAAGCTTTCTTT. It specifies CASSWGDREDTEAFF. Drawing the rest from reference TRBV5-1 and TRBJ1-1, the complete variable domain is KAGVTQTPRYLIKTRGQQVTLSCSPISGHRSVSWYQQTPGQGLQFLFEYFSETQRNKGNFPGRFSGRQFSNSRSEMNVSTLELGDSALYLCASSWGDREDTEAFFGQGTRLTVV.

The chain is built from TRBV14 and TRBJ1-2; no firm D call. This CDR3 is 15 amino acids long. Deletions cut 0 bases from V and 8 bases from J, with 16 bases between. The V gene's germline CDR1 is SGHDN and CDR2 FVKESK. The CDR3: CASSQDPGEFGGYTF. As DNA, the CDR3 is TGTGCCAGCAGCCAAGACCCCGGGGAATTTGGGGGCTACACCTTC.